This T cell receptor beta chain was retrieved from a study of tumor-infiltrating lymphocytes in localized non-small cell lung cancer (dated by TCRdb to the early 2020s). About the full investigation: The cohort included patients whose samples were collected after neoadjuvant chemotherapy, as well as both smokers and never-smokers and several histologies. The overall ICON cohort comprised some 140 surgical patients with localized non-small cell lung cancer whose tumors were resected. A total of 50 to 60 patients were included in the paired tumor versus uninvolved lung comparison of immunoSEQ T-cell fraction. Alongside flow cytometry, multiplex immunofluorescence, RNA-seq, exome sequencing and proteomics, TCR sequencing was applied to the same patients as one of several integrated assays. Resected tumor tissue and uninvolved lung tissue described as non-adjacent to the tumor were contributed by each patient, with both tissues obtained from the same patient. What the work shows at the level of the full study, not this receptor alone: Recurrence-free survival showed no association with tumor T-cell fraction from TCR sequencing (p = 0.61). Because different assays used different pieces of the same tissue, technical variation could not be distinguished from intratumor heterogeneity. Because assay coverage varied across patients depending on available tissue quantity, TCR sequencing was performed for only a subset of the cohort. Higher T cell infiltration in tumors than in uninvolved lung tissue was supported by TCRbeta sequencing, consistent with immunofluorescence CD3 counts. No difference in TCR-derived T-cell fraction was observed between the flow cytometry-defined immunotypes IM1 (good prognosis) and IM2 (poor prognosis).

CDR3 length: 14 amino acids, cysteine to phenylalanine. The retained sequence is limited to the CDR3, 42 bases, with the frame set at the first base. Patient enrollment in ICON started in the first half of 2016, and the final patient was enrolled in the second half of 2018. Fresh tumor and matched uninvolved tissue for in-depth immune analyses, including TCR sequencing, were collected from a subcohort of 76 patients. DNA for TCR sequencing was isolated from bulk tissue, and no cell sorting was done. The immunoSEQ assay used for TCR sequencing gave the T-cell fraction in both tumor and uninvolved lung tissue. The source study handled its data this way. In the survival analysis, patients were divided into a high T-cell fraction group (upper tertile) and a low T-cell fraction group (lower two tertiles), and the two groups were compared using a log-rank test. A signed-rank test was used to check for differences in T-cell fraction between paired tumor and uninvolved lung. TCRdb took this table from immuneACCESS and kept in-frame rearrangements with V and J called. Such tables lack part of the clones; where checked against another copy, unresolved V genes explain under half of the gap, and the rest is unexplained. V, J and clone size are taken as reported in that table, and D and trimming were inferred from the DNA itself. The sample data list 25,000 to 30,000 clones, and 80% to 90% of these were observed just once. Roughly 1.9% of the sample is held by the ten biggest clonotypes.

In the case of this clone: This clone's antigen is unknown. No base quality values were provided; no much bigger clone lies one nucleotide off.

This TCR was recovered from a human donor with non-small cell lung cancer. Sample: lung tumor tissue. The receptor chain draws on TRBV12-1 and TRBJ1-4; the table names TRBD1, a call not compared with the DNA. TRBV12-1 is recorded as a pseudogene. The nucleotides are TGTGCCAGCGCCCCTGGGACAGGAAATGAAAAACTGTTTTTT. This translates into CASAPGTGNEKLFF.